The entry below describes one T cell receptor (beta chain). The antigen remains unidentified. The data belong to a study of cytomegalovirus exposure and HLA in healthy donors. Study in general: A subsequent analysis stated that the approximately 110 validation repertoires were run on the same platform as the roughly 670 first-cohort repertoires. Points from the study as a whole: Altogether, 170 or so TCR beta chains were recorded as cytomegalovirus-associated. Some public TCRs appeared in many individuals, while most sequences were rare. Published work reported that the classifier diagnosed cytomegalovirus status with high specificity and sensitivity.

Repertoires were generated with immunoSEQ multiplex PCR, while TCRdb's copy carries only in-frame clones and drops some. This table holds 200,000 or so clones, approximately 87% found once. The germline V gene encodes CDR1 SGHRS and CDR2 YFSETQ. CDR3 length: 17 amino acids. The junction had 9 bases not matched to a gene; V was cut back by 4 bases and J by 4 bases. The chain recombines TRBV5-1 with TRBJ2-1; 12 positions agree with TRBD1. The sample was PBMCs. The source of this sequence is a woman aged 18-29 years in good health and CMV-seronegative. The CDR3 DNA is TGCGCCAGCAGCGGCGGGACAGGGGGCGTTCGGTACAATGAGCAGTTCTTC. This gives the protein CASSGGTGGVRYNEQFF.